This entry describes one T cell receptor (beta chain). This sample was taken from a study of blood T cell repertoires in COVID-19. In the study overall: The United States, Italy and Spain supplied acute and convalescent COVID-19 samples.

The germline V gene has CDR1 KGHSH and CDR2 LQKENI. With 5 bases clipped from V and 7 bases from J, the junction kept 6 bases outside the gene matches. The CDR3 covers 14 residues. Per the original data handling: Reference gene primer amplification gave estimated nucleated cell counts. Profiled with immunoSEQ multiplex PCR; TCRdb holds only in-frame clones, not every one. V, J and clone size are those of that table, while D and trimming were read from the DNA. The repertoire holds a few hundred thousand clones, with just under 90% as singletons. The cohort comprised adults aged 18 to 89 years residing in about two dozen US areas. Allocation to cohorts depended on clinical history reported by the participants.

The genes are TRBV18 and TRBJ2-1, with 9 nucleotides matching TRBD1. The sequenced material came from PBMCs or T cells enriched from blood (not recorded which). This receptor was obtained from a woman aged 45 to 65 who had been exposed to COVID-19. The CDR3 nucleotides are TGTGCCAGCTCAACACAGGGGGCTCGTAATGAGCAGTTCTTC. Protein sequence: CASSTQGARNEQFF.